The present T cell receptor beta chain was sequenced within a study of blood T cell repertoires in COVID-19. Looking at the study overall: The United States, Italy and Spain supplied acute and convalescent COVID-19 samples. PBMCs, B-cell-depleted T cells, or T cells provided the cDNA or gDNA that made up the material.

It was during active infection that Seattle patients were enrolled and then longitudinally followed. CDR1 SGHRS and CDR2 YFSETQ come from the germline V gene. The CDR3 totals 17 residues. V was trimmed by 5 bases and J by 0 bases, leaving 19 bases between them. As originally analysed: It was from reference gene primer amplification that nucleated cell counts were estimated. Profiled with immunoSEQ multiplex PCR; TCRdb holds only in-frame clones, not every one. V and J calls and clone size are copied from that table; D and trimming were computed from the DNA. The sample shows about 120,000 clones, around nine tenths of them seen only once.

The receptor's source is a man aged 55 to 70 with COVID-19, enrolled during active disease. The sample was peripheral blood. This chain joins TRBV5-1 and TRBJ2-3, with a tentative D call TRBD2 (6 bases). For the CDR3, the DNA is TGCGCCAGCAGTTTTACCCCCCCAAGCGGGAGCACAGATACGCAGTATTTT. This gives the protein CASSFTPPSGSTDTQYF.